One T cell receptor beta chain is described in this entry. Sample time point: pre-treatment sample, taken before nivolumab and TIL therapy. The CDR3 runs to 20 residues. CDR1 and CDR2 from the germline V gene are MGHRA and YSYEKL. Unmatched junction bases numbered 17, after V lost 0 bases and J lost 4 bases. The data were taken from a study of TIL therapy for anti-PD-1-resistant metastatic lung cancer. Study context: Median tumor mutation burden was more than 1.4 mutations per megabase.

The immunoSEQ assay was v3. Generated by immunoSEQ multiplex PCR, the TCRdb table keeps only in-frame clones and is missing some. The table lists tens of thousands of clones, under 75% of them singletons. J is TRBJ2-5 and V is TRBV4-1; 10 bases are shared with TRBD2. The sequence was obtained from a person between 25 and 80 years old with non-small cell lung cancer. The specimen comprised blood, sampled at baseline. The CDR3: CASSQENPLLAGEWGETQYF. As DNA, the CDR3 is TGCGCCAGCAGCCAAGAGAATCCCTTGCTAGCGGGAGAGTGGGGAGAGACCCAGTACTTC.